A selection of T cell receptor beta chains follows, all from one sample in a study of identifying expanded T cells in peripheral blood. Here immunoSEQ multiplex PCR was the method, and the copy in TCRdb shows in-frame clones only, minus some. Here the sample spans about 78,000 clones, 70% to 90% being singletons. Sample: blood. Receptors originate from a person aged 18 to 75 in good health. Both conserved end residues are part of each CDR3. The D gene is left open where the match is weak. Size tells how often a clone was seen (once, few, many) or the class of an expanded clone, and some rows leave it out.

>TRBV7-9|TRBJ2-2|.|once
TGTGCCAGCAGCTGGATCCCCGCCCGGAACACCGGGGAGCTGTTTTTT
CASSWIPARNTGELFF
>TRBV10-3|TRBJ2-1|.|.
TGTGCCATCAGGGACCGAGCTCGACCCGGCAATGAGCAGTTCTTC
CAIRDRARPGNEQFF
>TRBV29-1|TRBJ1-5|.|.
TGCAGCGTTGAACTTGGGGGCGGGCAGCCCCAGCATTTT
CSVELGGGQPQHF
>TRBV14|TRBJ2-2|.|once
TGTGCCAGCAGCCAATCTATTAGGTTGGCTAACACCGGGGAGCTGTTTTTT
CASSQSIRLANTGELFF
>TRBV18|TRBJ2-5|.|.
TGTGCCAGCTCACCCCAAGGGGAAGAGACCCAGTACTTC
CASSPQGEETQYF
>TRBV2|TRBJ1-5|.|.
TGTGCCAGCGCCTTACAGGGTAGACGCAATCAGCCCCAGCATTTT
CASALQGRRNQPQHF
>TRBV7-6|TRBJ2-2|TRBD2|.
TGTGCCAGCAGCTTAAGTAGCGGGGGGGCCGGGGAGCTGTTTTTT
CASSLSSGGAGELFF
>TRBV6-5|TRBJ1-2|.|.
TGTGCCAGCAGTTACAGGGACAAGAACTATGGCTACACCTTC
CASSYRDKNYGYTF
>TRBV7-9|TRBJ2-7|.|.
TGTGCCAGCAGCCCACACCTCTCCGGCGAGCAGTACTTC
CASSPHLSGEQYF
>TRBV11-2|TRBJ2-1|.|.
TGTGCCAGCAGCTGGGACGCCAGCTCCTACAATGAGCAGTTCTTC
CASSWDASSYNEQFF
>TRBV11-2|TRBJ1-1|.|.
TGTGCCAGCAGCTTCGGGGGATGGAACACTGAAGCTTTCTTT
CASSFGGWNTEAFF
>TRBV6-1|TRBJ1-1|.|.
TGTGCCAGCAAAGCAAGGGGAGGTGGGAACACTGAAGCTTTCTTT
CASKARGGGNTEAFF
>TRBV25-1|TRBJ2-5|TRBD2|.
TGTGCCAGCAGTCCCCCGGGGGGAAAAGAGACCCAGTACTTC
CASSPPGGKETQYF